A few counts support the clone carrying this TCR beta chain. This specimen comes from a study of blood T cells in healthy people across ages. A J-beta primer mix and a sample-barcoded 5' primer were used in a second PCR of roughly 6 to 11 cycles. Using its own MiXCR run on the 5' RACE reads, TCRdb lists one record per CDR3 protein. The sample includes about 1 million distinct CDR3 sequences, 40% to 50% of them seen just once. The origin of this receptor is a woman in her sixties in good health. The source material was blood.

The DNA of the CDR3 is TGCAGCGTTGACCAGGGGGCGAACACTGAAGCTTTCTTT. Translation gives CSVDQGANTEAFF. V and J are TRBV29-1 and TRBJ1-1, with TRBD1 identical over 8 bases. With 3 bases clipped from V and 1 base from J, the junction kept 1 base outside the gene matches. The CDR3 contains 13 residues. Germline CDR1 SQVTM, CDR2 ANQGSEA.